This passage covers 20 T cell receptor beta chains from one sample sequenced in a study of T cell responses to AZD1222 COVID-19 vaccine. TCRdb's table, derived via immunoSEQ multiplex PCR, lists solely in-frame clones and lacks some. The table has more than 120,000 clones, 90% to 95% seen once. Material: peripheral blood, obtained on day 0 of AZD1222 vaccination. These receptors were collected from an adult in good health.

The sample holds one count of this clone. CDR3 DNA sequence: TGTGCCAGCAGCCCTAGGGAGGGCAATGAGCAGTTCTTC. Translating it yields CASSPREGNEQFF. This sequence joins TRBV3-1 (or the pseudogene TRBV3-2) and TRBJ2-1; the match to TRBD2 covers 7 bases. V dropped 4 bases and J dropped 6; count of bases not matched to a gene: 3. The CDR3 has 13 residues. Germline V gives CDR1 LGHDT, CDR2 YNNKEL (reference sequence).

V usage is TRBV5-1 and J usage is TRBJ2-3, with unresolved D. The V end was cut by 0 bases, the J end by 5 bases, with 10 bases between. The CDR3 length is 14 residues. The germline V gene has CDR1 SGHRS and CDR2 YFSETQ. This chain's CDR3 is CASSLASSGDTQYF. The CDR3 DNA follows: TGCGCCAGCAGCTTGGCCTCTTCTGGAGATACGCAGTATTTT.

V usage is TRBV12-3 or TRBV12-4 and J usage is TRBJ2-1, with TRBD2 identical over 8 bases. Germline trimming cut 4 bases from V and 10 bases from J; bases unmatched to any gene: 6. CDR3 length equals 13 residues. The CDR3 spells CASSWVGLAEQFF. In DNA, the CDR3 is TGTGCCAGCAGTTGGGTTGGACTAGCCGAGCAGTTCTTC.

The V call is TRBV12-3 or TRBV12-4, the J call TRBJ2-3; 8 bases map to TRBD1. J gave up 6 bases and V 6 bases, and 2 bases lay outside the gene matches. The CDR3 covers 12 residues. DNA for the CDR3: TGTGCCAGCAGGACAGGGGCCGATACGCAGTATTTT. Residues: CASRTGADTQYF.

V gene TRBV7-9 combines with J gene TRBJ1-2; unclear D gene. This CDR3 is built from 13 residues. Germline values: CDR1 SEHNR, CDR2 FQNEAQ (reference sequence). V lost 5 bases and J lost 8, with 15 bases in between. CDR3 in DNA: TGTGCCAGCAGCCACCCTAGGCAGGTCGGCTACACCTTC. Translation gives CASSHPRQVGYTF.

This chain joins TRBV4-1 and TRBJ2-7; D is unclear. Germline CDR1 and CDR2: MGHRA and YSYEKL. This CDR3 region has 14 residues. V was clipped by 0 bases and J by 3 bases, with 9 bases between them. CDR3: CASSQERQIYEQYF. The CDR3 DNA is TGCGCCAGCAGCCAAGAACGCCAGATCTACGAGCAGTACTTC.

This clone came up once. The chain couples TRBV24-1 to TRBJ1-2, with D unresolved. V lost 4 bases, J lost 3 bases, and 11 bases lay in between. The CDR3 sequence is 14 residues long. Germline CDR1 KGHDR, CDR2 SFDVKD. DNA of the CDR3: TGTGCCACCAGTGACGCCCGACGGGACTATGGCTACACCTTC. Amino acids: CATSDARRDYGYTF.

The rearrangement joins TRBV5-4 to TRBJ2-3, with D perhaps matching TRBD1 or TRBD2 (6 bases each). V was clipped by 2 bases and J by 3 bases, with 10 bases between them. The CDR3 is 14 residues long. Germline CDR1 and CDR2: SGHNT and YYREEE (reference sequence). CDR3 nucleotides: TGTGCCAGCAGCTTCTCGGGGGCAACAGATACGCAGTATTTT. Protein: CASSFSGATDTQYF.

The rearrangement links TRBV7-2 to TRBJ1-4, with 8 positions matching TRBD1. The CDR3 length is 13 residues. Germline V gives CDR1 SGHTA, CDR2 FQGNSA. Trimming took 1 base from V and 10 from J; bases not matched to a gene: 2. DNA for the CDR3: TGTGCCAGCAGCTTAGGCAGGGGGCGAAAACTGTTTTTT. This codes for CASSLGRGRKLFF.

In its sample, this clone was seen once. This chain connects TRBV7-3 to TRBJ1-1; weak D call: TRBD1 (5 bases). This CDR3 has 13 amino acids. V was clipped by 5 bases and J by 0 bases, with 7 bases between them. CDR1 SGHTA and CDR2 FQGTGA come from the germline V gene. The CDR3 reads CASSRDLNTEAFF. In nucleotides, the CDR3 is TGTGCCAGCAGCCGGGACTTGAACACTGAAGCTTTCTTT.

This chain uses TRBV7-9 with TRBJ2-1; a weak D match, TRBD1 (6 bases). The V end was cut by 3 bases, the J end by 9 bases, with 15 bases between. In germline, CDR1 is SEHNR, CDR2 FQNEAQ (reference sequence). The CDR3 is made up of 14 amino acids. The CDR3 coding sequence is TGTGCCAGCAGCTTCCTTAAAGGACAGTTTGAGCAGTTCTTC. It is translated as CASSFLKGQFEQFF.

The chain couples TRBV2 to TRBJ1-4, with unresolved D. CDR1 and CDR2 from the germline V gene are SNHLY and FYNNEI. Trimming cost V 8 bases and J 1 base, with 8 bases left between them. This CDR3 comprises 13 residues. The CDR3 here is CASSLETNEKLFF. The CDR3 DNA sequence: TGTGCCAGCTCGCTGGAAACTAATGAAAAACTGTTTTTT.

This chain uses TRBV7-8 with TRBJ2-3; the match to TRBD2 covers 9 bases. CDR1 and CDR2 (germline): SGHVS, FQNEAQ. This CDR3 has 18 residues. J was trimmed by 5 bases and V by 0 bases; bases with no gene match: 12. The CDR3: CASSLAGLAGQNGDTQYF. In nucleotides, the CDR3 is TGTGCCAGCAGCTTAGCGGGGCTAGCGGGGCAGAATGGAGATACGCAGTATTTT.

V and J are TRBV27 and TRBJ2-7; TRBD1 or TRBD2 may be the D gene (6 bases each). Trimming cost V 0 bases and J 6 bases, with 18 bases left between them. This CDR3 region has 16 residues. CDR1 is MNHEY and CDR2 is SMNVEV in the germline V gene (reference sequence). CDR3 DNA: TGTGCCAGCAGTTTATCGGGGGGCGAATTAAGTTTCGAGCAGTACTTC. This gives the protein CASSLSGGELSFEQYF.

The rearrangement joins TRBV12-3 or TRBV12-4 to TRBJ1-2, with TRBD1 as a possible D gene (5 bases). CDR3 size: 13 residues. Trimming took off 7 bases at V and 4 bases at J, with 13 bases between the two ends. CDR3: CASTADSPYGYTF. Here the CDR3 DNA reads TGTGCCAGCACCGCCGACAGCCCCTATGGCTACACCTTC.

The chain couples TRBV27 to TRBJ1-2, with a weak D call TRBD1 (5 bases). Trimming removed 5 bases from V and 2 bases from J, with 15 bases in between. This CDR3 comprises 15 residues. Germline CDR1 reads MNHEY; CDR2 reads SMNVEV (reference sequence). CDR3 region: CASSRGPSTNYGYTF. CDR3 bases: TGTGCCAGCAGTAGGGGACCCTCTACCAACTATGGCTACACCTTC.

The V and J genes are TRBV5-1 and TRBJ2-7; 7 bases match TRBD1. This CDR3 comprises 15 residues. Germline CDR1 reads SGHRS; CDR2 reads YFSETQ. V dropped 0 bases and J dropped 1; count of bases not matched to a gene: 4. Here the CDR3 reads CASSLDGTASYEQYF. CDR3 DNA sequence: TGCGCCAGCAGCTTGGACGGGACAGCGTCCTACGAGCAGTACTTC. The variable domain in full, completed from reference TRBV5-1 and TRBJ2-7, reads KAGVTQTPRYLIKTRGQQVTLSCSPISGHRSVSWYQQTPGQGLQFLFEYFSETQRNKGNFPGRFSGRQFSNSRSEMNVSTLELGDSALYLCASSLDGTASYEQYFGPGTRLTVT.

The rearrangement links TRBV19 to TRBJ1-1; TRBD1 matches 7 bases. The V gene end was trimmed by 4 bases and the J gene end by 3 bases; junction bases not matched to a gene: 8. The CDR3 is 15 residues long. Germline values: CDR1 LNHDA, CDR2 SQIVND (reference sequence). CDR3 coding DNA: TGTGCCAGTAGTAGTACAGGGGTATTCGACACTGAAGCTTTCTTT. It specifies CASSSTGVFDTEAFF.

The chain links TRBV29-1 to TRBJ2-1; 7 bases align to TRBD2. J gave up 6 bases and V 7 bases, and 9 bases lay outside the gene matches. Per the germline V gene, CDR1 is SQVTM and CDR2 is ANQGSEA. The CDR3 spans 13 residues. CDR3 nucleotide sequence: TGCAGCGGGCATGGGGGGGACTCCAATGAGCAGTTCTTC. Its protein is CSGHGGDSNEQFF.

The chain joins TRBV18 to TRBJ1-2, with D possibly TRBD1 on 6 matching bases. CDR3 length equals 12 residues. Per germline, CDR1 KGHSH and CDR2 LQKENI. V lost 6 bases and J lost 3, with 8 bases in between. For the CDR3, the DNA is TGTGCCAGCTCGAGGACAGACTATGGCTACACCTTC. Residues: CASSRTDYGYTF.